Listed below are T cell receptor beta chains from one sample, sequenced in a study of cytomegalovirus exposure and HLA in healthy donors. The method was immunoSEQ multiplex PCR; TCRdb's version includes in-frame clones alone and lacks a portion of them. Seen here are about 130,000 clones, around 9% observed once, and the top ten hold approximately 5%. Sequencing was done on a sample of PBMCs. These receptors were collected from a man aged 35 to 55 in good health and CMV-seronegative. CDR3s include the opening cysteine and the closing phenylalanine or tryptophan. D genes are given only for firm matches. Only part of the rows carry a size: once, few, many, or a class if the clone is expanded.

j_gene: TRBJ2-1
d_gene: TRBD1
v_gene: TRBV6-1
abundance: NA
CDR3nt: TGTGCCAGCACCTCAAGGGGGACAGGTTACAATGAGCAGTTCTTC
CDR3aa: CASTSRGTGYNEQFF

j_gene: TRBJ2-6
d_gene: NA
v_gene: TRBV2
abundance: NA
CDR3nt: TGTGCCAGCTCGGGGGCTGGGGCCAACGTCCTGACTTTC
CDR3aa: CASSGAGANVLTF

j_gene: TRBJ2-1
d_gene: TRBD2
v_gene: TRBV29-1
abundance: once
CDR3nt: TGCAGCGTCCGGCCGGGACTAGCAATGAGGAATGAGCAGTTCTTC
CDR3aa: CSVRPGLAMRNEQFF

j_gene: TRBJ1-1
d_gene: NA
v_gene: TRBV18
abundance: few
CDR3nt: TGTGCCAGCTCACGAACCCGCGAGGTCCAAGCTTTCTTT
CDR3aa: CASSRTREVQAFF

j_gene: TRBJ1-1
d_gene: NA
v_gene: TRBV9
abundance: NA
CDR3nt: TGTGCCAGCAGCGTAGCCGGACAGAACACTGAAGCTTTCTTT
CDR3aa: CASSVAGQNTEAFF

j_gene: TRBJ1-3
d_gene: NA
v_gene: TRBV6-1
abundance: few
CDR3nt: TGTGCCAGCAGTGACGCCAAGAGCTCTGGAAACACCATATATTTT
CDR3aa: CASSDAKSSGNTIYF

j_gene: TRBJ2-7
d_gene: NA
v_gene: TRBV28
abundance: NA
CDR3nt: TGTGCCAGCAGTGACAGGATCCTCAACGAGCAGTACTTC
CDR3aa: CASSDRILNEQYF

j_gene: TRBJ2-1
d_gene: TRBD2
v_gene: TRBV7-6
abundance: NA
CDR3nt: TGTGCCAGCAGCCTAACGGGGGGGCCTAGGAATGAGCAGTTCTTC
CDR3aa: CASSLTGGPRNEQFF

j_gene: TRBJ2-7
d_gene: TRBD2
v_gene: TRBV7-9
abundance: few
CDR3nt: TGTGCCAGCAGCTTGCGGGGGTTCTACGAGCAGTACTTC
CDR3aa: CASSLRGFYEQYF

j_gene: TRBJ2-5
d_gene: TRBD2
v_gene: TRBV7-2
abundance: NA
CDR3nt: TGTGCCAGCAGCGCAGGAGGGACTATAAGGTCCCAGTACTTC
CDR3aa: CASSAGGTIRSQYF

j_gene: TRBJ2-1
d_gene: NA
v_gene: TRBV14
abundance: NA
CDR3nt: TGTGCCAGCAGCCAAGTAAGGGAGAGGGAGCAGTTCTTC
CDR3aa: CASSQVREREQFF

j_gene: TRBJ2-7
d_gene: NA
v_gene: TRBV4-2
abundance: NA
CDR3nt: TGTGCCAGCAGCCAAGAGCCCCGTGCGCGCGAGCAGTACTTC
CDR3aa: CASSQEPRAREQYF

j_gene: TRBJ2-7
d_gene: NA
v_gene: TRBV4-3
abundance: few
CDR3nt: TGCGCCAGCAGCCCCGGTCTCTCCTACGAGCAGTACTTC
CDR3aa: CASSPGLSYEQYF

j_gene: TRBJ2-1
d_gene: TRBD2
v_gene: TRBV6-5
abundance: NA
CDR3nt: TGTGCCAGCAGTTACTCGAGCGGGGGGACCAACAATGAGCAGTTCTTC
CDR3aa: CASSYSSGGTNNEQFF

j_gene: TRBJ2-1
d_gene: TRBD2
v_gene: TRBV7-6
abundance: once
CDR3nt: TGTGCCAGCAGCCCGTGGACTAGAAGCTCCTACAATGAGCAGTTCTTC
CDR3aa: CASSPWTRSSYNEQFF

j_gene: TRBJ2-7
d_gene: TRBD1
v_gene: TRBV5-1
abundance: few
CDR3nt: TGCGCCAGCAGCTGGGAGAGGGGACAGGGAGTCGAGCAGTACTTC
CDR3aa: CASSWERGQGVEQYF

j_gene: TRBJ2-6
d_gene: NA
v_gene: TRBV19
abundance: few
CDR3nt: TGTGCCAGTAGGCCCGCGGTCGCTGGGGCCAACGTCCTGACTTTC
CDR3aa: CASRPAVAGANVLTF

j_gene: TRBJ2-3
d_gene: TRBD1
v_gene: TRBV13
abundance: NA
CDR3nt: TGTGCCAGCAGCTCGCCACAGGGGGCGTGGGGTAGAGATACGCAGTATTTT
CDR3aa: CASSSPQGAWGRDTQYF

j_gene: TRBJ2-7
d_gene: TRBD1
v_gene: TRBV2
abundance: NA
CDR3nt: TGTGCCAGCAGTGAGGGTGACAGGGGGCTTAAGCAGTACTTC
CDR3aa: CASSEGDRGLKQYF

j_gene: TRBJ1-2
d_gene: TRBD1
v_gene: TRBV7-9
abundance: few
CDR3nt: TGTGCCAGCAGCTTAGCAGGGGACAGCCAATATGGCTACACCTTC
CDR3aa: CASSLAGDSQYGYTF